This T cell receptor beta chain was observed in a study of neurological immune-mediated disorders. Germline CDR1 GTSNPN, CDR2 SVGIG (reference sequence). Trimming pared 4 bases from V and 4 bases from J, leaving 14 bases between. The CDR3 loop spans 13 amino acids. TCRdb called the 5' RACE reads again in MiXCR, with one record for every CDR3 protein. In the table there are under 70,000 distinct CDR3 sequences, about 24% of which are singletons. Documented time point: technical triplicate 2. This clonotype was seen at least ten times. The chain uses TRBV30 and TRBJ2-7; D gene uncertain. The sample taken for sequencing was PBMCs. The TCR sequence derives from a man aged 60 to 75 with HTLV-1-associated myelopathy (HAM/TSP). CDR3 loop: CAWIMEHGYEQYF. The CDR3 region has the DNA TGTGCCTGGATAATGGAGCACGGGTACGAGCAGTACTTC.